The clone carrying this T cell receptor (beta chain) was counted only a few times. The data belong to a study of blood T cell repertoires in COVID-19. Study at large: T cells, B-cell-depleted T cells, or PBMCs supplied cDNA or gDNA.

Germline CDR1 and CDR2: SGHTA and FQGNSA. The V gene lost 5 bases and the J gene lost 0 bases, with 8 bases spanning the gap. The CDR3 is 14 residues long. Methods used by the authors: The authors estimated nucleated cell counts from reference gene primer amplification. TCRdb's copy holds only in-frame clones and misses some; the assay was immunoSEQ multiplex PCR. D and trimming were read from the DNA, whereas the V and J calls and clone size are those reported in that table. The table shows roughly 55,000 clones, with more than 75% occurring only once. The receptor was derived from a man aged 45-60 years with active COVID-19. The rearrangement uses TRBV7-2 and TRBJ1-5, with a weak D call TRBD1 (6 bases). Sequenced sample: peripheral blood. CDR3 nucleotides: TGTGCCAGCAGCATACAGGGTAGCAATCAGCCCCAGCATTTT. Amino acids: CASSIQGSNQPQHF.